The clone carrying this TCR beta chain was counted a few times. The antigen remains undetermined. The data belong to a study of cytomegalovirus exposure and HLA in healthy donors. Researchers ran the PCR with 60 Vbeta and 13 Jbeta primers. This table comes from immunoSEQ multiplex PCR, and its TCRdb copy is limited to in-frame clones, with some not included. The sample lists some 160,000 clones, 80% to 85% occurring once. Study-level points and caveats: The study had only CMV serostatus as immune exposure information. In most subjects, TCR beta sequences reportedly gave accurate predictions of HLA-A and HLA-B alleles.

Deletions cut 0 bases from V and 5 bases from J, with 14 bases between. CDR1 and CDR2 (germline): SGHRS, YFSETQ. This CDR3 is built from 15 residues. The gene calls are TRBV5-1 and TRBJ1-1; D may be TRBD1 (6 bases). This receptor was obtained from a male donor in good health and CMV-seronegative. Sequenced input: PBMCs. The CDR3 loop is CASSLEWGLGTEAFF. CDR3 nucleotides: TGCGCCAGCAGCTTGGAATGGGGGCTGGGGACTGAAGCTTTCTTT.